Included here is one TCR beta chain sequence, with context. What it recognizes is unknown. At one boundary the junction diverges from the germline segment, which might be a read error. This specimen comes from a study of blood T cells in healthy people across ages. Using a J-beta primer mix together with a sample-barcoded 5' primer, a second PCR was run for roughly 6 to 12 cycles. A single record per CDR3 protein comes from TCRdb applying MiXCR to the 5' RACE reads. The data hold 800,000 to 950,000 distinct CDR3 sequences, with around 49% observed a single time. Germline-derived CDR1 and CDR2 are LGHNA and YSLEER. This CDR3 region has 15 residues. The study's findings and limits: Estimates of diversity drawn from one million T cells were considered underestimates.

The rearrangement uses TRBV4-3 and TRBJ1-4; possible D gene TRBD1, 5 bases. This sequence was found in a man aged 30-40 years in good health. Sample: blood. The CDR3 DNA sequence: TGCGCCAGCGGCCAAGAGTGGCAGGGTGGCGAAAAACTGTTTTTT. Encoded protein: CASGQEWQGGEKLFF.